The rows below give T cell receptor beta chains drawn from one sample of a study of CD8 T cells in ankylosing spondylitis. From the 5' RACE reads, TCRdb called clonotypes with MiXCR, one entry per CDR3 protein. The sample records 500,000 to 650,000 distinct CDR3 sequences, less than 6% being singletons. Sequencing input: blood, either unsorted or a sorted T cell fraction (not recorded which). All receptors come from a male donor with ankylosing spondylitis. Both conserved end residues are part of each CDR3.

TRBJ2-6	TRBV7-3	CASSPDASRANVLTF
TRBJ2-2	TRBV20-1	CSAATGTINTGELFF
TRBJ2-7	TRBV3-1	CASGELAGVSYEQYF
TRBJ1-1	TRBV9	CASSVDGQHRVNTEAFF
TRBJ2-5	TRBV7-2	CASSLETLQETQYF
TRBJ1-2	TRBV7-6	CASSPWTGNNYGYTF
TRBJ2-5	TRBV4-1	CASTLRGGGGKTQYF
TRBJ2-7	TRBV7-9	CASSLGGSLPYEQYF
TRBJ2-5	TRBV6-6	CASSFVAGQETQYF
TRBJ2-1	TRBV9	CASSVASWEREQFF
TRBJ1-2	TRBV27	CASSFSLGAGPSYGYTF
TRBJ2-5	TRBV5-4	CASSRTGVNQETQYF
TRBJ2-1	TRBV5-5	CASTSWRFNEQFF
TRBJ2-1	TRBV5-1	CASSIGQGAYNEQFF
TRBJ2-4	TRBV5-1	CASSRPNYYLAKNIQYF
TRBJ1-1	TRBV5-1	CASSLEGRNPEAFF
TRBJ2-5	TRBV12-3/TRBV12-4	CASSARWVQETQYF
TRBJ2-2	TRBV29-1	CSVEVLDRGRLAGELFF
TRBJ2-2	TRBV7-9	CASSSVAYTGELFF
TRBJ1-2	TRBV5-1	CASSTGQNYGYTF
TRBJ2-3	TRBV4-2	CASSIVGGPLGTDTQYF
TRBJ2-7	TRBV10-3	CAISPRREGEQYF
TRBJ2-2	TRBV19	CASSPRGLTGELFF
TRBJ1-2	TRBV19	CASSPRTDTYGYTF
TRBJ2-1	TRBV9	CASTRSMGGSYNEQFF
TRBJ2-7	TRBV29-1	CSVEWGDEQYF
TRBJ2-5	TRBV6-2/TRBV6-3	CASSDRDRKETQYF
TRBJ2-3	TRBV12-3/TRBV12-4	CASSRRDRGRTDTQYF
TRBJ1-2	TRBV29-1	CSDRGYGYTF